This passage covers 8 T cell receptor beta chains from one sample sequenced in a study of patients and donors after allogeneic stem cell transplantation. TCRdb redid the calling of the RT-PCR reads with MiXCR, one entry per CDR3 protein. This table has thousands of distinct CDR3 sequences, approximately 12% appearing once. Specimen: blood, either unsorted or a sorted T cell fraction (not recorded which). The receptors come from a human donor who was either an allogeneic HSCT recipient or a stem cell or donor lymphocyte infusion donor (not recorded which). It is not recorded whose cells these are; they may come from a transplant donor.

This clonotype turned up a few times. This sequence joins TRBV7-9 and TRBJ2-2; perhaps TRBD2 as D (6 bases). CDR3 length: 16 amino acids. Germline assignment: CDR1 SEHNR and CDR2 FQNEAQ (reference sequence). The V gene lost 6 bases and the J gene lost 0 bases, with 14 bases spanning the gap. DNA of the CDR3: TGTGCCAGCAGGTCACCGGGCGGGACGAACACCGGGGAGCTGTTTTTT. Its protein product is CASRSPGGTNTGELFF.

This chain uses TRBV7-9 with TRBJ2-3, with D possibly called TRBD1 or TRBD2 (5 bases each). V dropped 3 bases and J dropped 6 bases, with 16 bases sitting between them. This CDR3 comprises 15 residues. Germline assignment: CDR1 SEHNR and CDR2 FQNEAQ (reference sequence). The CDR3 loop reads CASSFDGTPGDTQYF. As DNA, the CDR3 is TGTGCCAGCAGCTTCGATGGGACCCCCGGGGATACGCAGTATTTT.

At least ten counts were recorded for this clonotype. This chain connects TRBV7-9 to TRBJ1-1; D unresolved. Trimming removed 1 base from V and 4 bases from J, with 10 bases in between. The length of the CDR3 is 14 residues. Germline V gene sequence: CDR1 SEHNR, CDR2 FQNEAQ (reference sequence). The CDR3 protein is CASSLEASPTEAFF. CDR3 DNA sequence: TGTGCCAGCAGCTTAGAAGCCAGCCCCACTGAAGCTTTCTTT.

This clonotype turned up a few times. The V call is TRBV19, the J call TRBJ1-4; weak D call: TRBD1 (5 bases). The CDR3 is made up of 14 amino acids. Germline V gene sequence: CDR1 LNHDA, CDR2 SQIVND (reference sequence). The V and J ends lost 4 bases and 8 bases respectively, with 14 bases between them. CDR3 nucleotide sequence: TGTGCCAGTAGTACGACAGCTCGCGGCGAAAAACTGTTTTTT. This sequence encodes CASSTTARGEKLFF.

This clonotype was counted many times. The rearrangement joins TRBV6-2 or TRBV6-3 to TRBJ2-2; TRBD2 matches at 8 bases. Germline lookup yields CDR1 MNHEY and CDR2 SVGEGT. V trimming: 6 bases; J trimming: 3 bases; junction bases outside the gene matches: 9. The CDR3 runs 16 residues. This chain's CDR3 is CASSQTAGVDTGELFF. The DNA of the CDR3 is TGTGCCAGCAGCCAAACAGCGGGAGTCGACACCGGGGAGCTGTTTTTT.

This clonotype was detected ten times or more. V is TRBV12-3 or TRBV12-4 and J is TRBJ1-6, with D tentatively TRBD1 (5 bases). This CDR3 region has 13 residues. V lost 6 bases and J lost 3, with 6 bases in between. The CDR3, as DNA: TGTGCCAGCAGAGGGGACTATAATTCACCCCTCCACTTT. This encodes CASRGDYNSPLHF.

This clonotype was counted a few times. The chain couples TRBV7-9 to TRBJ2-7; 9 bases match TRBD1. In germline, CDR1 is SEHNR, CDR2 FQNEAQ (reference sequence). J was trimmed by 3 bases and V by 3 bases; bases with no gene match: 18. This CDR3 has 19 amino acids. The CDR3 DNA reads as TGTGCCAGCAGCTTTCCTGTCCCGGGACAGGGAAGGCGGAACTACGAGCAGTACTTC. It encodes CASSFPVPGQGRRNYEQYF.

This clonotype counts as medium-sized. CDR3 bases: TGTGCCAGTAGGGCGACGGGGGGCATGGACATGAACACTGAAGCTTTCTTT. This sequence encodes CASRATGGMDMNTEAFF. V usage is TRBV19 and J usage is TRBJ1-1; D may be TRBD1 (6 bases). Trimming removed 6 bases at V and 0 bases at J, with 20 bases between. CDR1 is LNHDA and CDR2 is SQIVND in the germline V gene (reference sequence). This CDR3 contains 17 residues.